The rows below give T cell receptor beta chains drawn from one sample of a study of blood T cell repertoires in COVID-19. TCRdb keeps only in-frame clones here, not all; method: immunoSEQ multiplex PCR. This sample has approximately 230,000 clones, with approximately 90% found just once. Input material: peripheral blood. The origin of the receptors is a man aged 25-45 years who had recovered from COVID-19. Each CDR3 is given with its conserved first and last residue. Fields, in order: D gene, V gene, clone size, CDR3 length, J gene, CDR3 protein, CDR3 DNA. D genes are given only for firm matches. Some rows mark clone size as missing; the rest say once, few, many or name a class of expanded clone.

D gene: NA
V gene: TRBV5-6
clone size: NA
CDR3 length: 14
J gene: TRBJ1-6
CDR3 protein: CASSLGQPNSPLHF
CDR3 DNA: TGTGCCAGCAGCTTAGGACAGCCCAATTCACCCCTCCACTTT

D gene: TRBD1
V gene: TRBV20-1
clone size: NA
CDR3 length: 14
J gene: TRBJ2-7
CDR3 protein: CSASRTGGVYEQYF
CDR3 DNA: TGCAGTGCTAGTAGGACAGGGGGCGTCTACGAGCAGTACTTC

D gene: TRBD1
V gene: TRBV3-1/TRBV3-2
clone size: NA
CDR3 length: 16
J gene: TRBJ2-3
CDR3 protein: CASSPRGQRSTDTQYF
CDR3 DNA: TGTGCCAGCAGCCCGAGGGGGCAACGCAGCACAGATACGCAGTATTTT

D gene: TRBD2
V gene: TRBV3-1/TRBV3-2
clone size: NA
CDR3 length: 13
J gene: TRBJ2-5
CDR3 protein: CASGTSGEETQYF
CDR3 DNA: TGTGCCAGCGGGACTAGCGGGGAAGAGACCCAGTACTTC

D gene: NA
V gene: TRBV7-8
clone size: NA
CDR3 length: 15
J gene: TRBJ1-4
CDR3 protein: CASSRAGGAQEKLFF
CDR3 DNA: TGTGCCAGCAGCCGTGCTGGGGGCGCCCAAGAAAAACTGTTTTTT

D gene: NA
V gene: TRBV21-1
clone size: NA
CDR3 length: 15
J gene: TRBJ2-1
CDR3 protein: CASSKLRRSYNEQFF
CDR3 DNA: TGTGCCAGCAGCAAATTGAGGCGCTCCTACAATGAGCAGTTCTTC

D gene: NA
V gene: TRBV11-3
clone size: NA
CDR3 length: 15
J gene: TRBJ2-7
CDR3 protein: CASSLGGTSSYEQYF
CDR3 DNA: TGTGCCAGCAGCTTAGGAGGGACATCCTCCTACGAGCAGTACTTC

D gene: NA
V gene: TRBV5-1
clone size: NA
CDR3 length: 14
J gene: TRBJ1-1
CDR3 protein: CASSARVSNTEAFF
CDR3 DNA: TGCGCCAGCAGCGCCCGGGTTTCGAACACTGAAGCTTTCTTT

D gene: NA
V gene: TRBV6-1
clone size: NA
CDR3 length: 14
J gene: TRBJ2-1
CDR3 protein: CASSEGTLIGFRFF
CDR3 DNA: TGTGCCAGCAGTGAAGGGACATTGATTGGATTTCGGTTCTTC

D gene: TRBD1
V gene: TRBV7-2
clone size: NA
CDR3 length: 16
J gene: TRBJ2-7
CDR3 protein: CASSQHLTGVPYEQYF
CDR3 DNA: TGTGCCAGCAGCCAACACTTAACAGGGGTTCCCTACGAGCAGTACTTC

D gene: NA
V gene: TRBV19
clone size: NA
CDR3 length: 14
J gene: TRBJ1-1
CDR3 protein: CASSYGQLNTEAFF
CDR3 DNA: TGTGCCAGTAGTTACGGACAGCTGAACACTGAAGCTTTCTTT

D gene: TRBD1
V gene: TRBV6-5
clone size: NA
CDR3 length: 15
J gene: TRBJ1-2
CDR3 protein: CASRDRGGQSYGYTF
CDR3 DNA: TGTGCCAGCCGGGACAGGGGAGGACAGAGCTATGGCTACACCTTC

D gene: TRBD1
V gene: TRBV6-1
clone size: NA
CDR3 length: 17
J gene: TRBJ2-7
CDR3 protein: CASSGDRGRRWYYEQYF
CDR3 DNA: TGTGCCAGCAGTGGGGACAGGGGGCGCAGGTGGTACTACGAGCAGTACTTC

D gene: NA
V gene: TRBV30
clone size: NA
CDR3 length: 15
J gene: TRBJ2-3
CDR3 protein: CAWSVGGQGTDTQYF
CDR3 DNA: TGTGCCTGGAGTGTGGGGGGGCAAGGCACAGATACGCAGTATTTT

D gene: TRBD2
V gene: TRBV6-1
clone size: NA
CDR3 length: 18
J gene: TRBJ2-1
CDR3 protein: CASSDRWTSGGIYNEQFF
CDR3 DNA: TGTGCCAGCAGTGATCGTTGGACTAGCGGGGGAATATACAATGAGCAGTTCTTC

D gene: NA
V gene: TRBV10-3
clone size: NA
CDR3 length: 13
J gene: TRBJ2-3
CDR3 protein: CAISPLGAGTQYF
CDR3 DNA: TGTGCCATCAGCCCTTTGGGGGCTGGAACGCAGTATTTT

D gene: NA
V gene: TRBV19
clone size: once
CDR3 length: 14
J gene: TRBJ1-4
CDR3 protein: CASRIGVEGEKLFF
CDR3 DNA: TGTGCCAGTAGGATTGGGGTCGAGGGTGAAAAACTGTTTTTT

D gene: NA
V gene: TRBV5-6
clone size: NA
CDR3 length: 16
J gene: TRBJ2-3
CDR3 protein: CASSDRSGTSTDTQYF
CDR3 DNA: TGTGCCAGCAGCGATAGGAGTGGGACTAGCACAGATACGCAGTATTTT

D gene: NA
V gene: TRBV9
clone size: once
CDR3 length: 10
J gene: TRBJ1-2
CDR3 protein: CASSDLGYTF
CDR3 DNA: TGTGCCAGCAGCGACTTAGGCTACACCTTC

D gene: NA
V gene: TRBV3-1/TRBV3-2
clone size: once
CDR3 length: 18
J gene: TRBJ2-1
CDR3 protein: CASSQGGTGTENYNEQFF
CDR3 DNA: TGTGCCAGCAGCCAGGGCGGGACCGGGACAGAAAACTACAATGAGCAGTTCTTC

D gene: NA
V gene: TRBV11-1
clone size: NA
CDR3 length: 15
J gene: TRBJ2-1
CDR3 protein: CASRDREGRYNEQFF
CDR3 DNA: TGTGCCAGCAGAGACAGGGAAGGGAGGTACAATGAGCAGTTCTTC

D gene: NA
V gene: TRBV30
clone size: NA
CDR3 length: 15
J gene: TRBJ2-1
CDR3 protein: CAWSFSLSSYNEQFF
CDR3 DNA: TGTGCCTGGAGTTTTTCACTCTCCTCCTACAATGAGCAGTTCTTC

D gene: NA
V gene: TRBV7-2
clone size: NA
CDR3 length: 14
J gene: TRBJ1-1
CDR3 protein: CASSLGGLDTEAFF
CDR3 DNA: TGTGCCAGCAGCTTGGGGGGACTAGACACTGAAGCTTTCTTT

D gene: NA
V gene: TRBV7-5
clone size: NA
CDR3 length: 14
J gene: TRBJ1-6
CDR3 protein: CARSAEGFHSPLHF
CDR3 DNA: TGTGCCAGAAGCGCCGAGGGTTTTCATTCACCCCTCCACTTT

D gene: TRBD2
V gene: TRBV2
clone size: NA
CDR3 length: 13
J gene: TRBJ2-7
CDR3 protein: CASSGGLAGGPNF
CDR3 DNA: TGTGCCAGCAGTGGGGGACTAGCGGGGGGACCTAACTTC

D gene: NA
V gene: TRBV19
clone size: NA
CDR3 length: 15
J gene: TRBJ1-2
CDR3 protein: CASQRWVRATYGYTF
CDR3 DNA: TGTGCCAGCCAAAGGTGGGTCAGGGCGACCTATGGCTACACCTTC

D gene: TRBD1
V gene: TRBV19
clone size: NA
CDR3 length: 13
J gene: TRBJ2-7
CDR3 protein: CASRGTGSYEQYF
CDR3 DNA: TGTGCCAGTAGAGGGACAGGTTCCTACGAGCAGTACTTC

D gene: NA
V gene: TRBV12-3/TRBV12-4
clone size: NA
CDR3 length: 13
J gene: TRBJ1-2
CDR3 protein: CASSSEANYGYTF
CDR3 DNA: TGTGCCAGCAGTTCAGAAGCTAACTATGGCTACACCTTC

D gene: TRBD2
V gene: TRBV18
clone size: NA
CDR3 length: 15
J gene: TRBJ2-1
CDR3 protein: CASSLSGTLNNEQFF
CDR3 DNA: TGTGCCAGCTCATTGAGCGGGACGCTAAACAATGAGCAGTTCTTC

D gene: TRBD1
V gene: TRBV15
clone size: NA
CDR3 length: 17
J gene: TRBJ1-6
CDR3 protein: CATSRIMPGQVNSPLHF
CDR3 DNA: TGTGCCACCAGCAGAATTATGCCGGGACAGGTTAATTCACCCCTCCACTTT

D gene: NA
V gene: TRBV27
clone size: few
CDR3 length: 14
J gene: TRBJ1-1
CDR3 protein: CASSLLTGWPEAFF
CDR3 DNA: TGTGCCAGCAGTTTATTAACAGGGTGGCCTGAAGCTTTCTTT

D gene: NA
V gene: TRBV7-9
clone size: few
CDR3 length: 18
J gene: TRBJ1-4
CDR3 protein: CASSLGLTGLATNEKLFF
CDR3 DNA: TGTGCCAGCAGCTTAGGGCTGACAGGACTTGCAACTAATGAAAAACTGTTTTTT

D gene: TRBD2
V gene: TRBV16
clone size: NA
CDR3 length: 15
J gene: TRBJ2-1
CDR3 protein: CASSLSGGVLDEQFF
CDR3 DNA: TGTGCCAGCAGTCTTAGCGGGGGGGTCTTGGATGAGCAGTTCTTC

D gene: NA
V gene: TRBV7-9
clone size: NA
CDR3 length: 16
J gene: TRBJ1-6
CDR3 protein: CASSPGQSWVPSPLHF
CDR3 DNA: TGTGCCAGCAGCCCAGGGCAATCATGGGTACCGTCACCCCTCCACTTT

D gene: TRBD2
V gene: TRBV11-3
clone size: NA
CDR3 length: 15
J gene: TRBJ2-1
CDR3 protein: CASSPREGAYNEQFF
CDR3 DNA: TGTGCCAGCAGCCCCAGGGAGGGAGCCTACAATGAGCAGTTCTTC

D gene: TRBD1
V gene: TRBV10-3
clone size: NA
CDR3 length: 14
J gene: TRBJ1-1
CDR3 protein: CAISYFQGGTEAFF
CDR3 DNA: TGTGCCATCAGCTATTTTCAGGGGGGAACTGAAGCTTTCTTT

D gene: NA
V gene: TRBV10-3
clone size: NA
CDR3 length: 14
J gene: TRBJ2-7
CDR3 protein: CAISSTGSGYEQYF
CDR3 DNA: TGTGCCATCAGTTCTACAGGGAGTGGCTACGAGCAGTACTTC

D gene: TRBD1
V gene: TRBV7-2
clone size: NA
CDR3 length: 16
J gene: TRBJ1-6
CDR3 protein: CASSFVRDRGSSPLHF
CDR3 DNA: TGTGCCAGCAGCTTCGTCCGGGACAGGGGGTCGTCACCCCTCCACTTT

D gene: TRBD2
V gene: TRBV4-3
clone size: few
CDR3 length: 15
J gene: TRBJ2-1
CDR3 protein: CASGMRGVSYNEQFF
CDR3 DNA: TGCGCCAGTGGGATGCGGGGGGTCTCCTACAATGAGCAGTTCTTC

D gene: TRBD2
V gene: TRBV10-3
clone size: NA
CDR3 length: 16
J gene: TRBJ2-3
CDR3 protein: CAISESKRGGTDTQYF
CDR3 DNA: TGTGCCATCAGTGAGTCGAAGCGGGGGGGTACAGATACGCAGTATTTT

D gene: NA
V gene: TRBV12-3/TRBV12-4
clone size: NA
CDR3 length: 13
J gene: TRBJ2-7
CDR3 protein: CATARRGAYEQYF
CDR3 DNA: TGTGCCACCGCGCGGCGGGGCGCCTACGAGCAGTACTTC

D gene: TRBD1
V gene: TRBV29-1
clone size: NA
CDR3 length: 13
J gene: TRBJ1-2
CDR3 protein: CSVGQGERYGYTF
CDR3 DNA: TGCAGCGTTGGACAGGGAGAGAGGTATGGCTACACCTTC

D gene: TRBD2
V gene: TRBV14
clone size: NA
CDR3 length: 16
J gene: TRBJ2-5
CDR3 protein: CASSAKRGGLHQTQYF
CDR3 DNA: TGTGCCAGCAGCGCAAAACGGGGGGGCCTGCATCAGACCCAGTACTTC

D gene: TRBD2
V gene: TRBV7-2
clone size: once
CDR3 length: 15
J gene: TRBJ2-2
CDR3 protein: CASSRGGARAGELFF
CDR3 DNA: TGTGCCAGCAGCCGCGGGGGGGCGCGGGCCGGGGAGCTGTTTTTT

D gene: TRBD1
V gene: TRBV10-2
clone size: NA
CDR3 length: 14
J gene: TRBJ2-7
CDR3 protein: CASSEDRESCEQYF
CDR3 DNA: TGCGCCAGCAGTGAGGACAGGGAATCTTGCGAGCAGTACTTC

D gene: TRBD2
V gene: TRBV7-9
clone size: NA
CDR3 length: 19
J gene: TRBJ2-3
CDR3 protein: CASSFGLAGGNLYTDTQYF
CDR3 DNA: TGTGCCAGCAGCTTTGGACTAGCGGGGGGGAACCTTTACACAGATACGCAGTATTTT

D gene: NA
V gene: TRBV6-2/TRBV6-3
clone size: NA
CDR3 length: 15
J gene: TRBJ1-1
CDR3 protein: CASSYLTGWNTEAFF
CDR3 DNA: TGTGCCAGCAGTTACCTGACAGGATGGAACACTGAAGCTTTCTTT

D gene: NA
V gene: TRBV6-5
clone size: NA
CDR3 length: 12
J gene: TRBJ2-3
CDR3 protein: CASGEITDTQYF
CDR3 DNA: TGTGCCTCGGGGGAAATCACAGATACGCAGTATTTT

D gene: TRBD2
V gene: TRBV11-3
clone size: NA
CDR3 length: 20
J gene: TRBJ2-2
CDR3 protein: CASSSLPGGGLFANTGELFF
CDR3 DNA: TGTGCCAGCAGCAGCTTGCCCGGGGGAGGGCTGTTCGCGAACACCGGGGAGCTGTTTTTT

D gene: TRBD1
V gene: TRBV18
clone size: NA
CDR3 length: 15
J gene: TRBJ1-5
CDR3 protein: CASSRGQGPEQPQHF
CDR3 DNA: TGTGCCAGCTCAAGGGGACAGGGTCCAGAACAGCCCCAGCATTTT

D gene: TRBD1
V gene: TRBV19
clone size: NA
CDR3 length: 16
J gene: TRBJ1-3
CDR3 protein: CASSPRPGQGLHTIYF
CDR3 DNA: TGTGCCAGTAGTCCACGGCCGGGACAGGGTCTTCACACCATATATTTT

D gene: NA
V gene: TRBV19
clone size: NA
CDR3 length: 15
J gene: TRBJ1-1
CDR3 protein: CASTITGGWNTEAFF
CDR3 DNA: TGTGCCAGTACCATCACCGGGGGGTGGAACACTGAAGCTTTCTTT